These 19 T cell receptor beta chains came from one sample sequenced in a study of T cell responses to AZD1222 COVID-19 vaccine. Produced via immunoSEQ multiplex PCR; TCRdb's table is partial and in-frame only. The sample lists about 120,000 clones, approximately 86% occurring once. The sequenced sample was peripheral blood, obtained 28 days after the second AZD1222 dose. The receptors shown here come from an adult who received the AZD1222 COVID-19 vaccine.

The gene calls are TRBV28 and TRBJ1-2; the D is unclear. The V and J ends lost 7 bases and 4 bases respectively, with 19 bases between them. This CDR3 is built from 15 residues. CDR1 MDHEN and CDR2 SYDVKM come from the germline V gene. CDR3 protein: CASILSGLPLYGYTF. In DNA form, the CDR3 reads TGTGCCAGCATCCTCTCTGGGTTGCCGCTCTATGGCTACACCTTC.

The chain has TRBV4-1 and TRBJ1-1, with D maybe TRBD1 (6 bases). The germline V and J ends were trimmed by 1 base and 3 bases, with 9 bases remaining between them. CDR1 is MGHRA and CDR2 is YSYEKL in the germline V gene. The CDR3 spans 14 residues. In DNA, the CDR3 is TGCGCCAGCAGCCAAGCAGGGGATTACACTGAAGCTTTCTTT. It yields the protein CASSQAGDYTEAFF.

This chain connects TRBV6-6 to TRBJ1-5; a weak D match, TRBD1 (5 bases). V was shortened by 7 bases and J by 7 bases, with 11 bases between the two germline ends. CDR3 length equals 12 residues. Germline loops: CDR1 MNHNY, CDR2 SVGAGI (reference sequence). CDR3 sequence reads: CASTQGPQPQHF. The CDR3 nucleotides are TGTGCCAGCACCCAGGGCCCCCAGCCCCAGCATTTT.

The chain combines TRBV27 with TRBJ1-1; possibly TRBD1 for D (6 bases). CDR1 and CDR2 (germline): MNHEY, SMNVEV (reference sequence). V lost 0 bases and J 0 bases, leaving 11 bases between the germline ends. The CDR3 has 16 amino acids. The CDR3 bases are TGTGCCAGCAGTTTATCGCGGGGGGCGATGAACACTGAAGCTTTCTTT. Encoded protein: CASSLSRGAMNTEAFF.

V is TRBV11-2 and J is TRBJ1-1; D is ambiguous. This CDR3 spans 12 amino acids. Trimming stripped 3 bases from V and 6 bases from J, with 8 bases between. Germline lookup yields CDR1 SGHAT and CDR2 FQNNGV. CDR3 region: CASSFGRSEAFF. The CDR3 coding sequence is TGTGCCAGCAGCTTTGGCAGATCTGAAGCTTTCTTT.

The rearrangement joins TRBV6-2 or TRBV6-3 to TRBJ1-5; 7 positions agree with TRBD1. The CDR3 runs to 17 residues. Germline CDR1 is MNHEY and CDR2 is SVGEGT. Trimming removed 2 bases from V and 4 bases from J; junction bases left unmatched: 11. This CDR3 reads CASSYNTGAQGNQPQHF. Here the CDR3 DNA reads TGTGCCAGCAGTTACAATACAGGGGCTCAGGGGAATCAGCCCCAGCATTTT.

The chain couples TRBV24-1 to TRBJ2-3; 7 bases line up with TRBD2. Trimming cost V 2 bases and J 6 bases; bases outside gene matches: 7. This CDR3 comprises 15 residues. Germline loops: CDR1 KGHDR, CDR2 SFDVKD. This CDR3 is CATSDSFGTIDTQYF. In nucleotides, the CDR3 is TGTGCCACCAGTGATTCCTTCGGGACTATTGATACGCAGTATTTT.

The gene calls are TRBV5-1 and TRBJ1-1; no clear D. Germline loops: CDR1 SGHRS, CDR2 YFSETQ. There are 14 residues in the CDR3. With 1 base removed from V and 1 base from J, the gap between germline ends came to 8 bases. The CDR3: CASSLSGRNTEAFF. The CDR3 coding sequence is TGCGCCAGCAGCTTGTCAGGCCGGAACACTGAAGCTTTCTTT.

The CDR3 loop reads CASSRRGYQSYEQYF. The DNA of the CDR3 is TGTGCCAGCAGCCGCAGGGGTTATCAATCCTACGAGCAGTACTTC. This chain uses TRBV6-2 or TRBV6-3 with TRBJ2-7, with a possible D match to TRBD1 (6 bases). The CDR3 is 15 amino acids. V lost 6 bases, J lost 1 base, and 16 bases lay in between. CDR1 and CDR2 from the germline V gene are MNHEY and SVGEGT.

The chain employs TRBV18 and TRBJ1-5, with D uncertain. CDR1 and CDR2 (germline): KGHSH, LQKENI. The CDR3 spans 15 residues. V lost 4 bases and J lost 0, with 10 bases in between. Here the CDR3 reads CASSRTDYSNQPQHF. Written as DNA, the CDR3 is TGTGCCAGCTCACGGACGGATTATAGCAATCAGCCCCAGCATTTT.

The chain recombines TRBV18 with TRBJ1-2; no definite D call. With 3 bases removed from V and 6 bases from J, the gap between germline ends came to 11 bases. The CDR3 length is 13 residues. Germline V gene lookup returns CDR1 KGHSH and CDR2 LQKENI. This chain's CDR3 is CASSPWADNGYTF. Here the CDR3 DNA reads TGTGCCAGCTCACCGTGGGCAGATAATGGCTACACCTTC. Using reference TRBV18 and TRBJ1-2 for the parts outside the CDR3, the full variable domain is NAGVMQNPRHLVRRRGQEARLRCSPMKGHSHVYWYRQLPEEGLKFMVYLQKENIIDESGMPKERFSAEFPKEGPSILRIQQVVRGDSAAYFCASSPWADNGYTFGSGTRLTVV.

CDR3 DNA sequence: TGCGCCAGCAGCGACGAGATAACCGGGACAGGGGGCGGCTACACCTTC. Translated: CASSDEITGTGGGYTF. This chain connects TRBV5-1 to TRBJ1-2, with 12 bases aligning to TRBD1. The CDR3 has 16 amino acids. CDR1 and CDR2 from the germline V gene are SGHRS and YFSETQ. J gave up 8 bases and V 4 bases, and 12 bases lay outside the gene matches. The whole variable domain, remainder taken from reference TRBV5-1 and TRBJ1-2, is KAGVTQTPRYLIKTRGQQVTLSCSPISGHRSVSWYQQTPGQGLQFLFEYFSETQRNKGNFPGRFSGRQFSNSRSEMNVSTLELGDSALYLCASSDEITGTGGGYTFGSGTRLTVV.

The V gene is TRBV11-2, the J gene TRBJ1-3; 7 nucleotides agree with TRBD1. V gave up 6 bases and J gave up 2 bases; unmatched junction bases: 7. The germline V gene has CDR1 SGHAT and CDR2 FQNNGV. The CDR3 loop spans 15 amino acids. The DNA of the CDR3 is TGTGCCAGCAGGTTCGAGGGGGCGGCTGGAAACACCATATATTTT. Translation: CASRFEGAAGNTIYF.

On this clone itself: This same CDR3 is encoded by further DNA sequences in the sample. The chain employs TRBV6-5 and TRBJ1-2, with D uncertain. This CDR3 region has 13 residues. V lost 5 bases to trimming and J lost 1 base, with 8 bases between them. In germline, CDR1 is MNHEY, CDR2 SVGAGI. CDR3 DNA sequence: TGTGCCAGCAGTACCGGGATTAACTATGGCTACACCTTC. Translation: CASSTGINYGYTF.

The J gene is TRBJ1-5, the V gene TRBV27, with 9 bases aligning to TRBD1. Germline V gene lookup returns CDR1 MNHEY and CDR2 SMNVEV (reference sequence). V dropped 6 bases and J dropped 4; count of bases not matched to a gene: 7. CDR3 size: 15 residues. The CDR3 coding sequence is TGTGCCAGCAGGCGGGACAGGGCCGGGAATCAGCCCCAGCATTTT. It codes for CASRRDRAGNQPQHF.

This chain uses TRBV5-8 with TRBJ1-2; perhaps TRBD1 as D (6 bases). The CDR3 sequence is 14 residues long. The V and J ends lost 8 bases and 4 bases respectively, with 18 bases between them. The germline V gene encodes CDR1 SGHTS and CDR2 YDEGEE. CDR3 loop: CASWPGDEAYGYTF. The CDR3 coding sequence is TGTGCCAGTTGGCCAGGGGACGAGGCCTATGGCTACACCTTC.

This clone has just one count. The genes are TRBV5-5 and TRBJ2-7, with TRBD1 matching 9 bases. J lost 2 bases, V lost 1 base, and 13 bases had no gene match. CDR1 is SGHKS and CDR2 is YYEKEE in the germline V gene (reference sequence). The CDR3 has 18 residues. CDR3 loop: CASSLFLSVRTGAYEQYF. The CDR3 nucleotides are TGTGCCAGCAGCTTGTTCCTTTCGGTGAGGACAGGGGCCTACGAGCAGTACTTC.

The V call is TRBV3-1 (or the pseudogene TRBV3-2), the J call TRBJ2-7; D is ambiguous. The length of the CDR3 is 13 residues. Trimming stripped 0 bases from V and 5 bases from J, with 8 bases between. Germline V gene data show CDR1 as LGHDT and CDR2 as YNNKEL (reference sequence). As DNA, the CDR3 is TGTGCCAGCAGCCAAGATTTGGTAAACGAGCAGTACTTC. It is translated as CASSQDLVNEQYF.

The V gene is TRBV18, the J gene TRBJ1-2; possibly TRBD1 for D (6 bases). The CDR3 extends over 14 amino acids. V dropped 3 bases and J dropped 1 base, with 9 bases sitting between them. CDR1 and CDR2 (germline): KGHSH, LQKENI. The CDR3 region is CASSPDSDNYGYTF. The CDR3 DNA reads as TGTGCCAGCTCACCGGACAGTGATAACTATGGCTACACCTTC.